The clone carrying this T cell receptor beta chain was detected ten times or more. Its antigen is not identified. The data originate from a study of human T cells and chemical hapten exposure. Study background: Patch testing placed 0.01% DPC on the upper back, with readings at 6 days. General study points: Versus controls, expanded TCRs had significantly more large CDR3 similarity clusters.

The library tagged each cDNA molecule with unique molecular identifiers. TCRdb independently ran MiXCR on the RACE reads; one entry per CDR3 protein. The table records more than 75,000 distinct CDR3 sequences, around 9.6% of them present only once. Time point given: pre-sensitization, week 0. Noted treatment: therapeutic diphenylcyclopropenone sensitization with weekly scalp DPC. Germline CDR1 KGHDR, CDR2 SFDVKD. The CDR3 runs to 13 residues. Trimming left V 1 base short and J 3 bases short, with 5 bases between. The receptor comes from a middle-aged woman with alopecia areata. Some clones in this sample may be carry-over from other donors' samples. Sequenced here: whole blood, sampled in connection with sensitization to the hapten diphenylcyclopropenone (DPC). This chain joins TRBV24-1 and TRBJ1-1; no firm D call. CDR3 nucleotides: TGTGCCACCAGTGATTTTGGACACACTGAAGCTTTCTTT. It specifies CATSDFGHTEAFF.